This TCR beta chain comes out of a study of PD-1 blockade in classical Hodgkin lymphoma. On the study more broadly: Nivolumab 3 mg/kg was given intravenously every 2 weeks.

Regarding the study as a whole: Some patients started nivolumab under 1 year after ASCT, and they were excluded.

Produced via immunoSEQ multiplex PCR; TCRdb's table is partial and in-frame only. The data contain tens of thousands of clones, around four fifths of them seen just once; the ten biggest clones take up roughly 12%. In the case of this clone: The antigen is undetermined.

Described time point: cycle 4 day 1 (C4D1), after about 6 weeks of nivolumab. Each patient experienced a relapse that followed autologous stem cell transplantation, and brentuximab vedotin exposure varied. This TCR was recovered from a human donor with classical Hodgkin lymphoma. The sequencing here drew on peripheral blood mononuclear cells (PBMCs), taken before the fourth cycle of nivolumab.

The CDR3 nucleotides read TGTGCCAGCAGTTTATTCTTACCAGGGGAAGAGACCCAGTACTTC. Translating it yields CASSLFLPGEETQYF. The V call is TRBV28, the J call TRBJ2-5; D perhaps matches TRBD1 (6 bases). This CDR3 spans 15 amino acids. V was shortened by 1 base and J by 3 bases, with 12 bases between the two germline ends. The germline CDR1 and CDR2 sequences are MDHEN and SYDVKM.